The following is a TCR beta chain sequence with its context. Its cognate antigen is unknown. This sample is part of a study of T cells in Graves' hyperthyroidism and ophthalmopathy. Findings of the study overall: A model using 13 V-J features told ophthalmopathy apart from stable hyperthyroidism.

Exclusion criteria comprised uncontrolled infection, other autoimmune disease, pregnancy or lactation. Drawn at first hyperthyroidism diagnosis, the blood sample preceded any ophthalmopathy symptoms. Using RNA transcripts as the source, TCR beta CDR3 regions were amplified. Carried out on the TCR CDR3, a first-round RT-PCR used the HTBI primer set. TCRdb passed the multiplex PCR reads through MiXCR, listing each CDR3 protein once. The table has 250,000 or so distinct CDR3 sequences, approximately 16% seen once. The germline V gene encodes CDR1 GTSNPN and CDR2 SVGIG (reference sequence). Trimming stripped 2 bases from V and 3 bases from J, with 10 bases between. The CDR3 runs 13 residues.

The TCR originated in a woman in her fifties or sixties with Graves' hyperthyroidism that later progressed to Graves' ophthalmopathy. Material for sequencing was blood. This chain links TRBV30 with TRBJ1-1, with a possible D match to TRBD1 (6 bases). The CDR3, as DNA: TGTGCCTGGAGTCTAGGGGGGGACACTGAAGCTTTCTTT. It encodes CAWSLGGDTEAFF.